This TCR beta chain was captured in a study of T cells after yellow fever vaccination. On this clonotype: Antigen: not known.

Template switching by 5'RACE produced TCR cDNA, adding a universal primer site and UMIs. TCRdb reanalysed the 5' RACE reads using MiXCR and keeps one entry per CDR3 protein. Of 620,000 or so distinct CDR3 sequences listed, less than 20% are singletons. Study-level points and caveats: A small share of clonotypes appeared in both CD4 and CD8 compartments. Though weaker, the secondary response peaked faster, on day 5 versus 15. At around 96% for CD4 and 88% for CD8, most primary-vaccination clones showed up again after the booster.

This TCR came from a man between 18 and 29 years old who received the YFV17D yellow fever vaccine. The sequenced sample was PBMCs, obtained 5 days after the first yellow fever vaccination.

The CDR3 DNA follows: TGTGCCAGCAGCTTAGGTCAGGGGGGCGGGTACGAGCAGTACTTC. Translated: CASSLGQGGGYEQYF. This chain connects TRBV7-2 to TRBJ2-7; D is perhaps TRBD1 (7 bases). Germline CDR1 SGHTA, CDR2 FQGNSA. This CDR3 region has 15 residues. The ends were cut back, 1 base at V and 4 bases at J, with 14 bases in the middle.